This TCR beta chain is from a study of CD8 T cells in ankylosing spondylitis (dated by TCRdb to 2016 to 2017). Turning to the overall study: T cell receptor beta repertoires were profiled in healthy donors and ankylosing spondylitis patients so that disease-linked TCR variants could be found. Peripheral blood samples were taken, and synovial fluid was additionally collected from ankylosing spondylitis patients. The whole study cohort included some 100 healthy donors and 25 ankylosing spondylitis patients. The investigation overall reported the following: The disease-linked clones were reported to be significantly enriched in matched synovial fluid samples from ankylosing spondylitis patients. Some TCR beta motif variants had previously been reported in synovial fluid and blood of reactive arthritis patients, which suggested common disease-initiation mechanisms. Blood from ankylosing spondylitis patients appeared to be characterized by a TCR beta motif made up of eight highly homologous amino acid variants. A CD8+ phenotype was shown by the disease-linked clones, which were found at relatively low frequencies in peripheral blood.

This clonotype was seen only a few times. This clone's antigen is unknown. The input lacks base qualities; no much larger clone sits a single base away. The CDR3, cysteine through phenylalanine, is 15 amino acids long. The read is trimmed to its CDR3 DNA, 45 bases read in frame from base 1. V is pruned by 7 bases and J by 8 bases, leaving 12 bases of the junction without a gene match. Sequencing used an Illumina HiSeq 2500. Quantitative 5'-RACE with molecular barcodes was used to prepare TCR beta libraries. In the authors' own workflow: A new computational method based on a probabilistic model of VDJ rearrangement was used to identify disease-linked TCR variants. The public sequencing data were trimmed at Q25 with fastp and processed into clonotypes with MiXCR by TCRdb, which kept only in-frame beta chains. All rows with the same CDR3 protein become a single entry with the most common DNA and genes. The V and J calls follow TCRdb's processing rather than the paper's. The sample table contains around 130,000 distinct CDR3 sequences; only one count was recorded for 6% to 8.5% of them. The ten biggest clones cover 12% of the sample.

The V and J genes are TRBV23-1 and TRBJ2-1, with TRBD1 matching 9 junction bases. TRBV23-1 has ORF status, its function being uncertain. This clonotype originated in a male donor with ankylosing spondylitis or in good health (not recorded which). Material for sequencing was blood, either unsorted or a sorted T cell fraction (not recorded which). The CDR3 reads as follows: CASNPPGQGFDEQFF. The DNA is as follows: TGCGCCAGCAACCCTCCGGGACAGGGATTCGATGAGCAGTTCTTC.